This TCR beta chain appears in the sequencing data of a study of blood T cells in healthy people across ages. At the level of the study: Template switching retrieved approximately one barcoded beta molecule for each two T cells.

The CDR3 has 15 amino acids. Germline V gene sequence: CDR1 DFQATT, CDR2 SNEGSKA (reference sequence). The V gene lost 1 base and the J gene lost 4 bases, with 16 bases spanning the gap. The use of a sample-barcoded 5' primer and a J-beta primer mix characterized a second PCR of roughly 7 to 12 cycles. MiXCR was run by TCRdb on the 5' RACE reads, yielding one entry per CDR3 protein. The table includes about 800,000 distinct CDR3 sequences, roughly 25% detected once. Isolation recovered at least 6.5 million PBMCs from every sample. This sample also belongs to another study, concerning T cells of mothers and their children. As reported in that work: The sample comes from several healthy Caucasian donors: mothers and children.

The receptor comes from a boy aged 5-17 years in good health. J is TRBJ1-1 and V is TRBV20-1; D remains ambiguous. The sequencing sample was made of blood. For the CDR3, the DNA is TGCAGTGCTAGAGGGATGAACAGCCGGGGCACTGAAGCTTTCTTT. Protein sequence: CSARGMNSRGTEAFF.